The rows below give T cell receptor beta chains drawn from one sample of a study of liver allograft versus peripheral blood T cells. TCRdb called the reads again in MiXCR, with one record for every CDR3 protein. This sample yields 10,000 to 15,000 distinct CDR3 sequences, of which under 30% are seen a single time; less than 2.5% belongs to the top ten. The origin of the receptors is a human patient who had a liver transplant. Some of the T cells may derive from the graft donor. Both conserved end residues are part of each CDR3. The D gene is left open where the match is weak. Some rows mark clone size as missing; the rest say once, few, many or name a class of expanded clone.

CDR3 protein	CDR3 DNA	clone size	D gene	V gene	J gene
CASPQPGANVLTF	TGTGCCAGCCCCCAACCCGGGGCCAACGTCCTGACTTTC	.	.	TRBV7-9	TRBJ2-6
CASSSSGLGNQETQYF	TGTGCCAGCTCATCTTCGGGACTAGGAAATCAAGAGACCCAGTACTTC	medium-sized	TRBD2	TRBV18	TRBJ2-5
CASSSQGATNEKLFF	TGTGCCAGCTCGTCACAGGGGGCAACTAATGAAAAACTGTTTTTT	medium-sized	TRBD1	TRBV18	TRBJ1-4
CSAIAGLEEAFF	TGCAGTGCTATTGCAGGTTTAGAGGAAGCTTTCTTT	few	.	TRBV20-1	TRBJ1-1
CSARDGAAPSYEQYF	TGCAGTGCTAGAGATGGAGCGGCCCCATCCTACGAGCAGTACTTC	.	.	TRBV20-1	TRBJ2-7
CASSTTGGNQPQHF	TGTGCCAGTAGTACTACAGGGGGCAATCAGCCCCAGCATTTT	medium-sized	TRBD1	TRBV19	TRBJ1-5
CASSLAPGQGSEKLFF	TGTGCCAGTAGTTTGGCACCGGGACAGGGGAGCGAAAAACTGTTTTTT	.	TRBD1	TRBV19	TRBJ1-4
CSVESQGNTEAFF	TGCAGCGTTGAAAGCCAGGGAAACACTGAAGCTTTCTTT	medium-sized	.	TRBV29-1	TRBJ1-1
CASSGGQGMVDSPLHF	TGTGCCAGTAGTGGGGGACAGGGGATGGTCGATTCACCCCTCCACTTT	medium-sized	TRBD1	TRBV19	TRBJ1-6
CASSEVHRSTEAFF	TGTGCCAGCAGTGAAGTTCACCGGAGCACTGAAGCTTTCTTT	medium-sized	.	TRBV6-1	TRBJ1-1
CASSIPRRHSNQPQHF	TGTGCCAGTAGTATTCCCAGGCGACATAGCAATCAGCCCCAGCATTTT	.	.	TRBV19	TRBJ1-5
CASSIRWDQPQHF	TGTGCCAGTAGTATTCGGTGGGATCAGCCCCAGCATTTT	.	.	TRBV19	TRBJ1-5
CATSGGNEKLFF	TGTGCCACGTCAGGGGGCAATGAAAAACTGTTTTTT	.	TRBD1	TRBV28	TRBJ1-4
CATSDSYLETQYF	TGTGCCACCAGTGATTCCTATCTAGAGACCCAGTACTTC	medium-sized	.	TRBV24-1	TRBJ2-5
CASSSGTASYNEQFF	TGTGCCAGCAGCTCCGGGACAGCTTCCTACAATGAGCAGTTCTTC	many	TRBD1	TRBV5-5	TRBJ2-1
CASRNLYEQYF	TGTGCCAGCAGAAACTTGTACGAGCAGTACTTC	few	.	TRBV6-5	TRBJ2-7
CASSLGGQGETQYF	TGTGCCAGCAGCTTAGGGGGACAGGGTGAGACCCAGTACTTC	.	TRBD1	TRBV11-3	TRBJ2-5
CASKFVRTALINQPQHF	TGTGCCAGTAAATTCGTTCGGACAGCACTCATCAATCAGCCCCAGCATTTT	few	.	TRBV19	TRBJ1-5
CSVEDTGGHTEAFF	TGCAGCGTTGAAGATACAGGGGGTCACACTGAAGCTTTCTTT	medium-sized	TRBD1	TRBV29-1	TRBJ1-1
CASTAGGQGYNEQFF	TGTGCCAGCACAGCCGGAGGACAGGGGTACAATGAGCAGTTCTTC	few	TRBD1	TRBV6-5	TRBJ2-1
CASSSRGGRREQYF	TGTGCCAGCAGCTCCCGGGGGGGGAGGAGGGAGCAGTACTTC	.	TRBD2	TRBV12-3/TRBV12-4	TRBJ2-7
CASSLGSGNQETQYF	TGTGCCAGCAGTTTGGGTAGCGGGAACCAAGAGACCCAGTACTTC	.	TRBD2	TRBV28	TRBJ2-5
CASSGRNTEAFF	TGTGCCAGCAGTGGCAGGAACACTGAAGCTTTCTTT	.	.	TRBV12-3/TRBV12-4	TRBJ1-1
CASRPSSGAYNEQFF	TGTGCCAGCAGACCTAGCTCCGGAGCCTACAATGAGCAGTTCTTC	few	.	TRBV7-9	TRBJ2-1
CSAPVTERGPLDEQFF	TGCAGTGCTCCCGTGACGGAGCGGGGGCCGCTCGATGAGCAGTTCTTC	.	TRBD2	TRBV20-1	TRBJ2-1
CASSRDRANEKLFF	TGTGCCAGCTCACGGGACAGAGCTAATGAAAAACTGTTTTTT	few	TRBD1	TRBV18	TRBJ1-4
CATSDSGTGMNTEAFF	TGTGCCACCAGTGATTCCGGGACAGGGATGAACACTGAAGCTTTCTTT	medium-sized	TRBD1	TRBV24-1	TRBJ1-1
CASSPSDTIYF	TGTGCCAGCTCACCATCGGACACCATATATTTT	many	.	TRBV18	TRBJ1-3
CAIRPGQPNSPLHF	TGTGCCATCAGGCCGGGACAGCCTAATTCACCCCTCCACTTT	few	TRBD1	TRBV10-3	TRBJ1-6
CSARAGSSSGNTIYF	TGCAGTGCTAGAGCGGGCAGCTCCTCTGGAAACACCATATATTTT	.	.	TRBV20-1	TRBJ1-3
CASSLGGTTYEQYF	TGTGCCAGCAGTTTGGGGGGGACTACCTACGAGCAGTACTTC	medium-sized	TRBD2	TRBV6-5	TRBJ2-7
CASSFGTGAETQYF	TGTGCCAGCAGTTTTGGGACAGGGGCCGAGACCCAGTACTTC	few	TRBD1	TRBV12-3/TRBV12-4	TRBJ2-5
CATSRGGLAGGYEQYF	TGTGCCACCAGCAGGGGGGGACTAGCGGGAGGATACGAGCAGTACTTC	.	TRBD2	TRBV15	TRBJ2-7
CAISESGSFYEQYF	TGTGCCATCAGTGAGTCCGGCAGCTTCTACGAGCAGTACTTC	medium-sized	.	TRBV10-3	TRBJ2-7
CSACLAGGNEQFF	TGCAGTGCTTGCTTAGCGGGAGGGAATGAGCAGTTCTTC	.	TRBD2	TRBV20-1	TRBJ2-1
CATGKDRSSYEQYF	TGTGCCACCGGAAAGGACAGGTCTTCCTACGAGCAGTACTTC	many	TRBD1	TRBV10-3	TRBJ2-7
CASGASGSAEQYF	TGTGCCAGCGGTGCTAGCGGGAGCGCCGAGCAGTACTTC	few	TRBD2	TRBV6-6	TRBJ2-7
CASSQEDRVGYTF	TGTGCCAGCAGCCAGGAGGACAGGGTTGGCTACACCTTC	.	TRBD1	TRBV6-6	TRBJ1-2
CASSRDSRNEQFF	TGTGCCAGCAGCCGGGACTCTAGAAATGAGCAGTTCTTC	.	.	TRBV6-5	TRBJ2-1
CASSSSAGVEQYF	TGTGCCAGCAGCTCTTCGGCTGGGGTGGAGCAGTACTTC	.	.	TRBV13	TRBJ2-7
CATSERSGSRETQYF	TGTGCCACCAGTGAACGTAGCGGGAGTAGAGAGACCCAGTACTTC	medium-sized	TRBD2	TRBV24-1	TRBJ2-5